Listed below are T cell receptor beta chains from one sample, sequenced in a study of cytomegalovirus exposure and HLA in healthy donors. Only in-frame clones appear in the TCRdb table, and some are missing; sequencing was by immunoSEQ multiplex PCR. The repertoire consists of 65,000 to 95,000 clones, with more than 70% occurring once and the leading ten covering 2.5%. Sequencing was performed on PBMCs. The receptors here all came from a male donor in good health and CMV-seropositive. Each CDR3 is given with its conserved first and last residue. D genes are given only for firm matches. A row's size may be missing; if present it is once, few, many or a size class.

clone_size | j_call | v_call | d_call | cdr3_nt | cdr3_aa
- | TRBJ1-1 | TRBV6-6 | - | TGTGCCAGCAGTTACCGGACTGCTGATGAAGCTTTCTTT | CASSYRTADEAFF
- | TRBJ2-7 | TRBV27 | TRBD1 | TGTGCCAGCAGTTCAGGGACAGGGGGTTATTACGAGCAGTACTTC | CASSSGTGGYYEQYF
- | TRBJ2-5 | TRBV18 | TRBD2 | TGTGCCAGCTCACCACCGGGACTAGCGGGCATTAAAGAGACCCAGTACTTC | CASSPPGLAGIKETQYF
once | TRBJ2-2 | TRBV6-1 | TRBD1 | TGTGCCAGCAGCATACGACAGGGAACCGGGGAGCTGTTTTTT | CASSIRQGTGELFF
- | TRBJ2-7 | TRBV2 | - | TGTGCCAGCGGGGGGACCGCCCACGAGCAGTACTTC | CASGGTAHEQYF
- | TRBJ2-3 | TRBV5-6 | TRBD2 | TGTGCCAGCAGCTTGGCAGGGATAGCGGGACCAGATACGCAGTATTTT | CASSLAGIAGPDTQYF
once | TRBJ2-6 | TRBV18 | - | TGTGCCAGCTCACTTCAGGGCTCTGGGGCCAACGTCCTGACTTTC | CASSLQGSGANVLTF
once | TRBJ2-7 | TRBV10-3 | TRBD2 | TGTGCCACGCAGGCCAGGGTAGCGGGCGAGCAGTACTTC | CATQARVAGEQYF
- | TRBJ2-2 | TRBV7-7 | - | TGTGCCAGCAGCCTGGACAGGAACACCGGGGAGCTGTTTTTT | CASSLDRNTGELFF
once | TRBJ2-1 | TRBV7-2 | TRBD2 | TGTGCCAGCAGCTATAAAGGGACTAGCGGCCCCGGTGAGCAGTTCTTC | CASSYKGTSGPGEQFF
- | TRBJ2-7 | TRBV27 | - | TGTGCCAGCAGTCTTCCTCCCTTCTACGAGCAGTACTTC | CASSLPPFYEQYF
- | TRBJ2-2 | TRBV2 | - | TGTGCCAGCAGGGGGGAGGCAGCGAACACCGGGGAGCTGTTTTTT | CASRGEAANTGELFF
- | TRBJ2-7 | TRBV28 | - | TGTGCCAGCAGTTTACAGGGGCACGAGCAGTACTTC | CASSLQGHEQYF
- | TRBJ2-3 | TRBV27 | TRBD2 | TGTGCCAGCAGTTTAACCCACTCTAGCGGGACCACAGATACGCAGTATTTT | CASSLTHSSGTTDTQYF
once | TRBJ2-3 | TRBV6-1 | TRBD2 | TGTGCCAGCAGTGTTTTTGGGACTAGCGGAACCACAGATACGCAGTATTTT | CASSVFGTSGTTDTQYF
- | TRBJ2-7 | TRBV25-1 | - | TGTGCCAGCAGTGAACTGCGTATGCGGGACCGGAAGTACGAGCAGTACTTC | CASSELRMRDRKYEQYF
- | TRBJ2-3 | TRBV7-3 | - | TGTGCCAGCAGCGGCGGACTCAGCACAGATACGCAGTATTTT | CASSGGLSTDTQYF
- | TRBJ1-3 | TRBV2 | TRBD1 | TGTGCCAGCAGGAACAGGGGGAACCTAAACACCATATATTTT | CASRNRGNLNTIYF
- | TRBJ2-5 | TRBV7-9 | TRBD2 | TGTGCCAGCAGCCGGACTAGCGGAGGACAAGAGACCCAGTACTTC | CASSRTSGGQETQYF
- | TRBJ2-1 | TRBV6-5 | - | TGTGCCAGCAGTCAGACTACCAACAATGAGCAGTTCTTC | CASSQTTNNEQFF
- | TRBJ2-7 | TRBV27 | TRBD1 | TGTGCCAGCAGGGTGGACAGGGCGGCGTGGCAGTACTTC | CASRVDRAAWQYF
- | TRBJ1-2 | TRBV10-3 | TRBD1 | TGTGCCATCAGCCCGGGACAGGAAAACTATGGCTACACCTTC | CAISPGQENYGYTF
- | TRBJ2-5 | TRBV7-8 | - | TGTGCCAGCAGACAGATCGGAGGCAGGGAGACCCAGTACTTC | CASRQIGGRETQYF
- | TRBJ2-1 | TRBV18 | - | TGTGCCAGCTCACCAAGCCCTGGTCGTGAGCCCTACAATGAGCAGTTCTTC | CASSPSPGREPYNEQFF
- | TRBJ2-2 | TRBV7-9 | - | TGTGCCAGCAGCCAAACCCTACCCACCGGGGAGCTGTTTTTT | CASSQTLPTGELFF
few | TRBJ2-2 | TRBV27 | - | TGTGCCAGCACCCTCAGAAAGGCAGGGGCCACCGGGGAGCTGTTTTTT | CASTLRKAGATGELFF
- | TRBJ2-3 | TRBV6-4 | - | TGTGCCAGCAGTGATGGCGGTGAAGATACGCAGTATTTT | CASSDGGEDTQYF
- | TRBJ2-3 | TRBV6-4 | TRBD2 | TGTGCCAGCAGTGAGGGACTAGCGGGAGGGCCAACAGATACGCAGTATTTT | CASSEGLAGGPTDTQYF
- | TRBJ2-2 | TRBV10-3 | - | TGTGCCATCAGGTCTGGGGGACAGAACACCGGGGAGCTGTTTTTT | CAIRSGGQNTGELFF
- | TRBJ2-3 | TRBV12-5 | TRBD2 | TGTGCTAGTGGTTTGACCTTGGGACTAGCGGGGGATTCATCGGATACGCAGTATTTT | CASGLTLGLAGDSSDTQYF
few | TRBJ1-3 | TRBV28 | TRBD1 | TGTGCCAGCAGTTTCTCCGGGACAGGTCTATCGCACACCATATATTTT | CASSFSGTGLSHTIYF
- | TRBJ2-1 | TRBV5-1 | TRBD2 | TGCGCCAGCAGCTCACTAGCGCTTGAGCAGTTCTTC | CASSSLALEQFF
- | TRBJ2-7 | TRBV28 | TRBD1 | TGTGCCAGCAGTTCCCTCAGGGGGCGGCGTTCCTACGAGCAGTACTTC | CASSSLRGRRSYEQYF
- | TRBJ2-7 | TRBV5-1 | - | TGCGCCAGCAGCTCTCAAGGGGTTTCTGGCGAGCAGTACTTC | CASSSQGVSGEQYF
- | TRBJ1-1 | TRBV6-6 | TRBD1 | TGTGCCAGCAGCCCCGCAGGGGGGAACACTGAAGCTTTCTTT | CASSPAGGNTEAFF
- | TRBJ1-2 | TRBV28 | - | TGTGCCAGCAGTCAAAGAACACATGGCTACACCTTC | CASSQRTHGYTF
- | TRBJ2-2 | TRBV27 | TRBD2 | TGTGCCAGCAGATGGGGGAGGGAGGCCGGGGAGCTGTTTTTT | CASRWGREAGELFF